These 30 T cell receptor beta chains originate from one sample sequenced in a study of technical replicates of blood from several donors. The protocol was immunoSEQ multiplex PCR, while the TCRdb copy is restricted to in-frame clones and leaves out a portion. The data show about 70,000 clones, roughly 94% seen once. Sequencing input: T cells isolated from PBMCs. The receptors stem from a human donor in good health.

The chain employs TRBV11-3 and TRBJ2-5; tentative D call: TRBD2 (5 bases). CDR3 length: 12 amino acids. Germline V CDR1 and CDR2: SGHNT, YENEEA. Trimming took off 3 bases at V and 5 bases at J, with 7 bases between the two ends. The CDR3 DNA reads TGTGCCAGCAGCTTGGAGGCGGAGACCCAGTACTTC. Its translation: CASSLEAETQYF.

The chain recombines TRBV6-1 with TRBJ2-1; 12 bases line up with TRBD2. V gave up 4 bases and J gave up 3 bases; unmatched junction bases: 4. Germline values: CDR1 MNHNS, CDR2 SASEGT. The CDR3 runs 16 residues. The CDR3 nucleotides read TGTGCCAGCAGTGGCGAGACTAGCGGGAGCTACAATGAGCAGTTCTTC. Translated: CASSGETSGSYNEQFF.

This chain joins TRBV14 and TRBJ1-1; D is undetermined. Germline V gene data show CDR1 as SGHDN and CDR2 as FVKESK. CDR3 length: 14 residues. V gave up 1 base and J gave up 5 bases, with 11 bases separating them. The CDR3 region is CASSQGLLATEAFF. CDR3 nucleotide sequence: TGTGCCAGCAGCCAAGGTTTGCTAGCGACTGAAGCTTTCTTT.

The rearrangement links TRBV27 to TRBJ1-1; 10 positions match TRBD1. The CDR3 consists of 17 residues. Germline loops: CDR1 MNHEY, CDR2 SMNVEV (reference sequence). V gave up 6 bases and J gave up 1 base; unmatched junction bases: 11. The CDR3 reads CASSTRDRGLGNTEAFF. CDR3 DNA sequence: TGTGCCAGCAGCACCCGGGACAGGGGCCTCGGGAACACTGAAGCTTTCTTT.

The gene calls are TRBV19 and TRBJ1-2, with 7 nucleotides matching TRBD1. The CDR3 contains 14 residues. Losses at the gene ends were 2 bases for V and 2 bases for J; bases not matched to a gene: 2. Germline CDR1 LNHDA, CDR2 SQIVND (reference sequence). In DNA, the CDR3 is TGTGCCAGTAGTATAAGGGGGCACAACTATGGCTACACCTTC. Its protein is CASSIRGHNYGYTF.

The V call is TRBV19, the J call TRBJ1-2; D is ambiguous. The CDR3 length is 12 residues. V was pared by 1 base and J by 8 bases, with 8 bases between. Germline CDR1 reads LNHDA; CDR2 reads SQIVND (reference sequence). The CDR3 loop reads CASSIGTRGYTF. The CDR3 coding sequence is TGTGCCAGTAGTATAGGCACCAGGGGCTACACCTTC.

The CDR3 is CASSIAQGGTGELFF. As DNA, the CDR3 is TGTGCCAGTAGTATAGCCCAGGGGGGCACCGGGGAGCTGTTTTTT. The chain combines TRBV19 with TRBJ2-2; TRBD1 might be the D (7 bases). CDR1 LNHDA and CDR2 SQIVND come from the germline V gene (reference sequence). This CDR3 comprises 15 residues. V lost 1 base to trimming and J lost 4 bases, with 10 bases between them.

The chain joins TRBV7-2 to TRBJ2-7; 8 bases map to TRBD1. Germline CDR1 reads SGHTA; CDR2 reads FQGNSA. There are 15 residues in the CDR3. V trimming: 5 bases; J trimming: 4 bases; junction bases outside the gene matches: 10. CDR3 DNA: TGTGCCAGCAGCACCGGACAGGGATCCCTTTACGAGCAGTACTTC. Translation gives CASSTGQGSLYEQYF.

The chain combines TRBV6-5 with TRBJ1-5; perhaps TRBD1 as D (5 bases). The CDR3 loop spans 13 amino acids. Per the germline V gene, CDR1 is MNHEY and CDR2 is SVGAGI. V lost 6 bases and J 7 bases, leaving 13 bases between the germline ends. The CDR3 DNA reads TGTGCCAGCAGACTGACAGTCGGCCAGCCCCAGCATTTT. This translates into CASRLTVGQPQHF.

The V call is TRBV7-2, the J call TRBJ1-1, with a possible D match to TRBD1 (6 bases). V lost 5 bases and J lost 1, with 11 bases in between. This CDR3 is built from 14 residues. In germline, CDR1 is SGHTA, CDR2 FQGNSA. CDR3 in DNA: TGTGCCAGCAGCCAAGACAGGCGGAACACTGAAGCTTTCTTT. Amino acid sequence: CASSQDRRNTEAFF.

The chain links TRBV5-1 to TRBJ2-1, with TRBD2 matching over 9 bases. J was trimmed by 3 bases and V by 2 bases; bases with no gene match: 3. The germline gives CDR1 SGHRS, CDR2 YFSETQ. The CDR3 runs to 15 residues. CDR3 residues: CASSFSGRDYNEQFF. The DNA of the CDR3 is TGCGCCAGCAGCTTTAGCGGGAGAGACTACAATGAGCAGTTCTTC.

This chain joins TRBV7-2 and TRBJ1-5; D is possibly TRBD1 (6 bases). The ends were cut back, 5 bases at V and 10 bases at J, with 15 bases in the middle. CDR1 is SGHTA, CDR2 FQGNSA, per germline. The length of the CDR3 is 13 residues. For the CDR3, the DNA is TGTGCCAGCAGCGACGGACAGTTTGAACCCCAGCATTTT. Translation: CASSDGQFEPQHF. The variable domain in full, completed from reference TRBV7-2 and TRBJ1-5, reads GAGVSQSPSNKVTEKGKDVELRCDPISGHTALYWYRQSLGQGLEFLIYFQGNSAPDKSGLPSDRFSAERTGGSVSTLTIQRTQQEDSAVYLCASSDGQFEPQHFGDGTRLSIL.

This chain uses TRBV20-1 with TRBJ2-7; 7 positions agree with TRBD2. V gave up 5 bases and J gave up 13 bases; unmatched junction bases: 8. CDR3 length equals 10 residues. CDR1 and CDR2 (germline): DFQATT, SNEGSKA (reference sequence). In nucleotides, the CDR3 is TGCAGTGCTGCCCCGGGACTATCATACTTC. Its protein product is CSAAPGLSYF.

The genes are TRBV9 and TRBJ2-7; 11 bases agree with TRBD2. The CDR3 spans 18 residues. Germline CDR1 is SGDLS and CDR2 is YYNGEE. Trimming cost V 3 bases and J 2 bases; bases outside gene matches: 13. This chain's CDR3 is CASSESPGLAEDAYEQYF. CDR3 in DNA: TGTGCCAGCAGCGAGTCACCGGGACTAGCGGAGGATGCCTACGAGCAGTACTTC.

V and J are TRBV5-5 and TRBJ1-5, with 10 bases lining up with TRBD1. Germline CDR1 SGHKS, CDR2 YYEKEE (reference sequence). The CDR3 contains 15 residues. J lost 6 bases, V lost 0 bases, and 3 bases had no gene match. This CDR3 reads CASSLEGQGIQPQHF. CDR3 DNA sequence: TGTGCCAGCAGCTTGGAGGGACAGGGGATTCAGCCCCAGCATTTT. Filled out from reference TRBV5-5 and TRBJ1-5, the complete variable domain reads DAGVTQSPTHLIKTRGQQVTLRCSPISGHKSVSWYQQVLGQGPQFIFQYYEKEERGRGNFPDRFSARQFPNYSSELNVNALLLGDSALYLCASSLEGQGIQPQHFGDGTRLSIL.

The V call is TRBV4-1, the J call TRBJ2-5; 7 bases line up with TRBD2. The germline gives CDR1 MGHRA, CDR2 YSYEKL. J lost 4 bases, V lost 0 bases, and 8 bases had no gene match. CDR3 size: 16 residues. The DNA of the CDR3 is TGCGCCAGCAGCCAAGATCCAGCGGGACGTTCAGAGACCCAGTACTTC. Translating gives CASSQDPAGRSETQYF.

The chain uses TRBV4-1 and TRBJ2-7; a possible D gene is TRBD2 (6 bases). V was shortened by 2 bases and J by 9 bases, with 14 bases between the two germline ends. The CDR3 spans 13 residues. CDR1 MGHRA and CDR2 YSYEKL come from the germline V gene. The CDR3 DNA is TGCGCCAGCAGCCAATGGGGACTGACTCGGCAGTACTTC. This codes for CASSQWGLTRQYF.

In its sample, this clone was seen once. The rearrangement links TRBV27 to TRBJ1-2; D unclear. V was pared by 3 bases and J by 4 bases, with 9 bases between. The CDR3 runs to 13 residues. CDR1 is MNHEY and CDR2 is SMNVEV in the germline V gene (reference sequence). CDR3 sequence: CASSFSVSYGYTF. In nucleotides, the CDR3 is TGTGCCAGCAGTTTTTCAGTCTCCTATGGCTACACCTTC.

The chain combines TRBV7-2 with TRBJ1-5; D not certain. V was cut by 3 bases and J by 2 bases, with 8 bases left in between. CDR3 size: 14 residues. Germline V lookup: CDR1 SGHTA, CDR2 FQGNSA. The CDR3 region is CASSFSPGNQPQHF. CDR3 bases: TGTGCCAGCAGCTTCTCGCCGGGCAATCAGCCCCAGCATTTT.

The V gene is TRBV6-5, the J gene TRBJ1-1; D perhaps matches TRBD1 (6 bases). The germline V and J ends were trimmed by 1 base and 7 bases, with 13 bases remaining between them. CDR3 length equals 14 residues. Germline CDR1 MNHEY, CDR2 SVGAGI. The CDR3, as DNA: TGTGCCAGCAGTTACTACGAGGGGGTTAATGAAGCTTTCTTT. This translates into CASSYYEGVNEAFF.

The rearrangement uses TRBV5-1 and TRBJ2-7; 7 bases are a match to TRBD1. V lost 4 bases and J lost 0; bases outside the gene matches: 4. The CDR3 extends over 14 amino acids. Germline CDR1 SGHRS, CDR2 YFSETQ. The CDR3 DNA reads TGCGCCAGCAGCCCGGACAGGATCTCCTACGAGCAGTACTTC. Protein sequence: CASSPDRISYEQYF.

The V and J genes are TRBV12-5 and TRBJ1-5; 8 nucleotides agree with TRBD1. The CDR3 runs to 15 residues. Germline V gene sequence: CDR1 LGHNT, CDR2 FRNRAP. With V trimmed by 1 base and J by 10 bases, 9 bases remained unmatched. The chain's CDR3 is CASGLGGQGLNPQHF. The CDR3 DNA sequence: TGTGCTAGTGGTTTGGGCGGACAGGGCCTCAATCCCCAGCATTTT.

The rearrangement links TRBV6-1 to TRBJ1-1; unclear D gene. The ends were cut back, 3 bases at V and 1 base at J, with 6 bases in the middle. CDR1 MNHNS and CDR2 SASEGT come from the germline V gene. The CDR3 runs to 13 residues. CDR3 region: CASSDGRNTEAFF. The CDR3 DNA sequence: TGTGCCAGCAGTGACGGGAGGAACACTGAAGCTTTCTTT.

The chain uses TRBV30 and TRBJ1-1; D unclear. This CDR3 is 15 amino acids long. Germline V gives CDR1 GTSNPN, CDR2 SVGIG (reference sequence). V was shortened by 2 bases and J by 2 bases, with 15 bases between the two germline ends. The CDR3 DNA follows: TGTGCCTGGAGTTTTGGGATTGGACTCAACACTGAAGCTTTCTTT. Translated, it gives CAWSFGIGLNTEAFF.

The V call is TRBV6-5, the J call TRBJ1-1; 9 nucleotides match TRBD1. This CDR3 spans 15 amino acids. V shed 4 bases and J 1 base; nucleotides not matched to a gene: 4. Germline V gives CDR1 MNHEY, CDR2 SVGAGI. CDR3 nucleotides: TGTGCCAGCAGTTCCCCGGGACAGGGGAACACTGAAGCTTTCTTT. It specifies CASSSPGQGNTEAFF.

The rearrangement joins TRBV28 to TRBJ1-1; 8 bases line up with TRBD1. The CDR3 has 14 amino acids. V lost 3 bases, J lost 5 bases, and 5 bases stayed unmatched. Germline CDR1 is MDHEN and CDR2 is SYDVKM. CDR3 bases: TGTGCCAGCAGTTTTGAGGACAGGGAAACTGAAGCTTTCTTT. Its protein product is CASSFEDRETEAFF. The full variable domain, rest sourced from reference TRBV28 and TRBJ1-1, is DVKVTQSSRYLVKRTGEKVFLECVQDMDHENMFWYRQDPGLGLRLIYFSYDVKMKEKGDIPEGYSVSREKKERFSLILESASTNQTSMYLCASSFEDRETEAFFGQGTRLTVV.

About this clone itself: This same CDR3 is encoded by further DNA sequences in the sample. This chain connects TRBV9 to TRBJ2-3; 14 positions match TRBD2. This CDR3 comprises 15 residues. CDR1 SGDLS and CDR2 YYNGEE come from the germline V gene. The V gene end was trimmed by 5 bases and the J gene end by 3 bases; junction bases not matched to a gene: 2. In DNA, the CDR3 is TGTGCCAGCAGTGGGACTAGCGGGAGTACAGATACGCAGTATTTT. It specifies CASSGTSGSTDTQYF.

The chain carries TRBV27 and TRBJ1-1, with 8 bases fitting TRBD1. The germline CDR1 and CDR2 sequences are MNHEY and SMNVEV (reference sequence). The CDR3 is made up of 20 amino acids. V shed 2 bases and J 1 base; nucleotides not matched to a gene: 18. CDR3 residues: CASSLNGRGREGGGNTEAFF. The CDR3 region has the DNA TGTGCCAGCAGTTTAAACGGCAGGGGGCGGGAAGGAGGGGGGAACACTGAAGCTTTCTTT.

The chain couples TRBV6-5 to TRBJ2-3, with a possible D match to TRBD2 (6 bases). Trimming took 2 bases from V and 0 from J, leaving 12 bases between them. The CDR3 is 16 residues long. Germline CDR1 reads MNHEY; CDR2 reads SVGAGI. For the CDR3, the DNA is TGTGCCAGCAGTTACAGTTCGGGACTGAGCACAGATACGCAGTATTTT. Translating gives CASSYSSGLSTDTQYF.

The J gene is TRBJ2-7, the V gene TRBV5-5, with a tentative D call TRBD1 (7 bases). Trimming took 6 bases from V and 5 from J, leaving 21 bases between them. The CDR3 length is 15 residues. Germline loops: CDR1 SGHKS, CDR2 YYEKEE (reference sequence). This CDR3 reads CASTNSRRGENEQYF. CDR3 DNA: TGTGCCAGCACCAACTCCCGCAGGGGGGAGAACGAGCAGTACTTC.